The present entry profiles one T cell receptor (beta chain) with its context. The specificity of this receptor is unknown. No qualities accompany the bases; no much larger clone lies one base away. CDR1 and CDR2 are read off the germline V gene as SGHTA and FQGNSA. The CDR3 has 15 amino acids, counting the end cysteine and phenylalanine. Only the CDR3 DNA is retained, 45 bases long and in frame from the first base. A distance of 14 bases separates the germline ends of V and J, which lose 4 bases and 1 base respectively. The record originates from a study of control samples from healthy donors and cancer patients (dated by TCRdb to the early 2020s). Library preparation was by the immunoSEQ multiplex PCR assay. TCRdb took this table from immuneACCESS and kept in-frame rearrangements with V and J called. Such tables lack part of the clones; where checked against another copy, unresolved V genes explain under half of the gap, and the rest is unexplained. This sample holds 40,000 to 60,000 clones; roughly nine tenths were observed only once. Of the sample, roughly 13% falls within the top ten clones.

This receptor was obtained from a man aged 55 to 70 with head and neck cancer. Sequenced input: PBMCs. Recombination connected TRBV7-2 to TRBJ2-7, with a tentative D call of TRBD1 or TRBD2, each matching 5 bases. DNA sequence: TGTGCCAGCAGCTATGACCGGGACCTTTCCTACGAGCAGTACTTC. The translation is CASSYDRDLSYEQYF. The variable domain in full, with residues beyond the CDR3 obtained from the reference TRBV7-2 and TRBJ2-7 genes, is GAGVSQSPSNKVTEKGKDVELRCDPISGHTALYWYRQSLGQGLEFLIYFQGNSAPDKSGLPSDRFSAERTGGSVSTLTIQRTQQEDSAVYLCASSYDRDLSYEQYFGPGTRLTVT.